The present T cell receptor (beta chain) was sequenced within a study of blood T cell repertoires in COVID-19. The CDR3 is 15 amino acids. The trim removed 5 bases at V and 2 bases at J, leaving 9 bases unmatched. Germline CDR1 MNHEY, CDR2 SMNVEV (reference sequence). The assay was immunoSEQ multiplex PCR, and TCRdb's table has in-frame clones only and misses some. The sample holds about 150,000 clones; around 90% are singletons and the top ten take 4%. This clone has more than one count but fewer than ten. The rearrangement joins TRBV27 to TRBJ2-7; TRBD1 matches 7 bases. This sequence originates from a woman aged 40 to 50 who had been exposed to COVID-19. Sequencing was done on a sample of PBMCs or T cells enriched from blood (not recorded which). CDR3 loop: CASSTWTGLAYEQYF. The CDR3 coding sequence is TGTGCCAGCAGTACCTGGACAGGTTTAGCCTACGAGCAGTACTTC.